This T cell receptor beta chain was retrieved from a study of cytomegalovirus exposure and HLA in healthy donors. General observations from the study: Sequencing depth across donors, presence/absence analyses assumed, was roughly uniform. In a later analysis, about 17,000 TCR beta sequences were associated with HLA alleles at 0.05 false discovery rate.

Vbeta (60) and Jbeta (13) primers were used in the PCR. TCRdb's copy holds only in-frame clones and misses some; the assay was immunoSEQ multiplex PCR. The sample shows around 250,000 clones, about 80% of them seen only once. Germline-derived CDR1 and CDR2 are MNHEY and SVGAGI. The CDR3 sequence is 15 residues long. Trimming shortened V by 2 bases and J by 4 bases, and 14 bases separated the two germline ends. This clone was detected a few times. Its antigen remains unknown. Material: PBMCs. The sequence was collected from a woman aged 55-69 years in good health and CMV-seropositive. The chain couples TRBV6-5 to TRBJ1-2, with D tentatively TRBD1 (6 bases). The CDR3 coding sequence is TGTGCCAGCAGTTACGTGCAGGGGAGCCCCTATGGCTACACCTTC. The encoded protein is CASSYVQGSPYGYTF.